This TCR beta chain was sequenced in a study of T cell responses to AZD1222 COVID-19 vaccine (dated by TCRdb to about 2021). For context, the study as a whole: TCR sequencing covered 233 trial participants: 200 to 220 given two doses of AZD1222 and 26 given two doses of MenACWY control vaccine. Trial participants were enrolled by age into subgroups of 18-55, 56-69 and 70-plus years, and roughly 150, 30 and 60 TCR-sequenced participants, respectively, were included in these subgroups. On the study overall, not on this receptor specifically: After two AZD1222 doses, both the breadth and the depth of spike-specific TCRs were significantly higher than at day 0 and than in MenACWY recipients. Conclusions about previously exposed vaccinees are limited, since just six AZD1222 recipients were seropositive for SARS-CoV-2 at baseline. CD4 TCRs associated with the vaccine covered the entire spike protein, and the dominant responses were in regions 160-218 and 743-854. The 56-69-year group was small, and its depth increase did not reach significance, likely because of low power. Because no day 14 peak-response samples were available, the repertoires could be characterized only after the peak T cell response. Most participants were white British and females outnumbered males, and the authors suggested that clonal diversity may have been underestimated. Reportedly, almost half of the unique spike-specific TCRs recognized epitopes lying outside the regions that are mutated in the B.1.351 and B.1.1.7 variants.

The CDR3 regions of human TCRbeta chains were analyzed by immunosequencing. The original pipeline was this. Repertoire TCRs were matched against a reference library of SARS-CoV-2-specific TCRs generated with the MIRA antigen-specificity platform. Breadth meant the fraction of unique TCRs that were SARS-CoV-2-associated, whereas depth meant the fraction of total T cells that were SARS-CoV-2-associated. Using the MIRA data, every spike-specific TCR was mapped to the spike region that the TCR reacted to and assigned to either a CD4 or a CD8 class. Log10-transformed breadth and depth values were compared by one-way ANOVA with Sidak's multiple comparisons tests. TCRdb took over this immuneACCESS table, retaining in-frame rearrangements with V and J assigned. Such tables are incomplete; in checked studies, under half of the missing clones stem from an unresolved V gene, and the remainder is unexplained. V and J calls and clone size are as listed in that table; D and trimming were resolved from the DNA. For this sample the table gives about 110,000 clones, of which around 90% were detected only once. Of the sample, around 3.3% falls within the top ten clones.

This sample's time point label indicates: baseline before first vaccination. This sample's treatment or condition label indicates: meningococcal conjugate vaccine given as trial control. Vaccinee samples came from UK trials COV001 and COV002, including a single-blind randomized controlled phase 2/3 trial of AZD1222 (ChAdOx1 nCoV-19) in healthy adults. For TCRbeta chain sequencing, PBMC samples were collected from trial participants at day 0 and at day 28 after the second dose. Turning to this clone: Its specific antigen is unknown. No quality values exist for individual bases; no much larger clone is one base distant.

The junction shows trimming of 1 base on V and 6 bases on J, plus 9 bases between the germline ends. The germline V gene (reference sequence) specifies LNHDA as CDR1 and SQIVND as CDR2. The CDR3 goes from the cysteine to the phenylalanine over 14 residues. The CDR3 DNA has 42 bases and is translated from base 1. The material sequenced was peripheral blood, taken on day 0 of MenACWY control vaccination. This TCR was sampled from an adult in good health. This sequence uses TRBV19 and TRBJ2-2; D gene: possibly TRBD1, on 5 matching bases. This receptor carries the CDR3 CASSIGSGSGELFF. The DNA is TGTGCCAGTAGTATAGGTTCAGGGTCCGGGGAGCTGTTTTTT.